This TCR beta chain was sequenced during a study of cytomegalovirus exposure and HLA in healthy donors. The CDR3 extends over 14 amino acids. J gave up 4 bases and V 5 bases, and 5 bases lay outside the gene matches. Germline values: CDR1 SEHNR, CDR2 FQNEAQ (reference sequence). The PCR used 60 Vbeta and 13 Jbeta primers. The table came from immunoSEQ multiplex PCR; TCRdb's copy has only in-frame clones and leaves some out. The table lists more than 80,000 clones, 75% of them singletons. This TCR came from a male donor in good health and CMV-seropositive. The sequenced sample was PBMCs. This chain uses TRBV7-9 with TRBJ2-7; 10 positions agree with TRBD2. The CDR3 spells CASSPKAGGYEQYF. For the CDR3, the DNA is TGTGCCAGCAGCCCAAAAGCGGGGGGGTACGAGCAGTACTTC.